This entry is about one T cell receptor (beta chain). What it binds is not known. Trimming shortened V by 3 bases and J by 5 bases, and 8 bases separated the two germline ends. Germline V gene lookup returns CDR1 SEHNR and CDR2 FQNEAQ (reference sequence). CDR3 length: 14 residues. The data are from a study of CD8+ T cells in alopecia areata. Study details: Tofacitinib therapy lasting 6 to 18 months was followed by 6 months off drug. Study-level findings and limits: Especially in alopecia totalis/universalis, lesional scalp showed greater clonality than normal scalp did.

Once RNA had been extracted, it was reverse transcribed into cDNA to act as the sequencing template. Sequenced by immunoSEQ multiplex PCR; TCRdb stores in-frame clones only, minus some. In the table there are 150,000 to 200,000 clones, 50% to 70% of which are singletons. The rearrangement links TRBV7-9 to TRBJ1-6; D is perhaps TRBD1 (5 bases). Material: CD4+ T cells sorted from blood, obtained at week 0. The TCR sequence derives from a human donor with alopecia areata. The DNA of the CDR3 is TGTGCCAGCAGCTTTCGACAGCATAATTCACCCCTCCACTTT. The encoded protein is CASSFRQHNSPLHF. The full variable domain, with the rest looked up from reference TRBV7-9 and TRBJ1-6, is DTGVSQNPRHKITKRGQNVTFRCDPISEHNRLYWYRQTLGQGPEFLTYFQNEAQLEKSRLLSDRFSAERPKGSFSTLEIQRTEQGDSAMYLCASSFRQHNSPLHFGNGTRLTVT.